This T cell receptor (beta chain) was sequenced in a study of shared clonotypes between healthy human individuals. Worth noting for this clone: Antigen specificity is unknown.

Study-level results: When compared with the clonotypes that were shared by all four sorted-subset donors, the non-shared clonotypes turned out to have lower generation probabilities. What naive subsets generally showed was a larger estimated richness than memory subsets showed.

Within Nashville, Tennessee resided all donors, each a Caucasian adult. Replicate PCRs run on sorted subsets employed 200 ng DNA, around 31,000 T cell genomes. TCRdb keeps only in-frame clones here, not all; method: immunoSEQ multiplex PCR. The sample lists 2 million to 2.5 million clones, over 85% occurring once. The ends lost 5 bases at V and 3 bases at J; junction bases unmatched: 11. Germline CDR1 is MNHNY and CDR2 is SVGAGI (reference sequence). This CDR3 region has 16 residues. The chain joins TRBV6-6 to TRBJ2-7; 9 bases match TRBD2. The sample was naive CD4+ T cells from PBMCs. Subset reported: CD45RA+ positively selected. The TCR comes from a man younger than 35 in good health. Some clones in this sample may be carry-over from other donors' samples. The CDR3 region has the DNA TGTGCCAGCAGTCCAGCAAGCGGGAGGCCGTTCTACGAGCAGTACTTC. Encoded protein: CASSPASGRPFYEQYF.